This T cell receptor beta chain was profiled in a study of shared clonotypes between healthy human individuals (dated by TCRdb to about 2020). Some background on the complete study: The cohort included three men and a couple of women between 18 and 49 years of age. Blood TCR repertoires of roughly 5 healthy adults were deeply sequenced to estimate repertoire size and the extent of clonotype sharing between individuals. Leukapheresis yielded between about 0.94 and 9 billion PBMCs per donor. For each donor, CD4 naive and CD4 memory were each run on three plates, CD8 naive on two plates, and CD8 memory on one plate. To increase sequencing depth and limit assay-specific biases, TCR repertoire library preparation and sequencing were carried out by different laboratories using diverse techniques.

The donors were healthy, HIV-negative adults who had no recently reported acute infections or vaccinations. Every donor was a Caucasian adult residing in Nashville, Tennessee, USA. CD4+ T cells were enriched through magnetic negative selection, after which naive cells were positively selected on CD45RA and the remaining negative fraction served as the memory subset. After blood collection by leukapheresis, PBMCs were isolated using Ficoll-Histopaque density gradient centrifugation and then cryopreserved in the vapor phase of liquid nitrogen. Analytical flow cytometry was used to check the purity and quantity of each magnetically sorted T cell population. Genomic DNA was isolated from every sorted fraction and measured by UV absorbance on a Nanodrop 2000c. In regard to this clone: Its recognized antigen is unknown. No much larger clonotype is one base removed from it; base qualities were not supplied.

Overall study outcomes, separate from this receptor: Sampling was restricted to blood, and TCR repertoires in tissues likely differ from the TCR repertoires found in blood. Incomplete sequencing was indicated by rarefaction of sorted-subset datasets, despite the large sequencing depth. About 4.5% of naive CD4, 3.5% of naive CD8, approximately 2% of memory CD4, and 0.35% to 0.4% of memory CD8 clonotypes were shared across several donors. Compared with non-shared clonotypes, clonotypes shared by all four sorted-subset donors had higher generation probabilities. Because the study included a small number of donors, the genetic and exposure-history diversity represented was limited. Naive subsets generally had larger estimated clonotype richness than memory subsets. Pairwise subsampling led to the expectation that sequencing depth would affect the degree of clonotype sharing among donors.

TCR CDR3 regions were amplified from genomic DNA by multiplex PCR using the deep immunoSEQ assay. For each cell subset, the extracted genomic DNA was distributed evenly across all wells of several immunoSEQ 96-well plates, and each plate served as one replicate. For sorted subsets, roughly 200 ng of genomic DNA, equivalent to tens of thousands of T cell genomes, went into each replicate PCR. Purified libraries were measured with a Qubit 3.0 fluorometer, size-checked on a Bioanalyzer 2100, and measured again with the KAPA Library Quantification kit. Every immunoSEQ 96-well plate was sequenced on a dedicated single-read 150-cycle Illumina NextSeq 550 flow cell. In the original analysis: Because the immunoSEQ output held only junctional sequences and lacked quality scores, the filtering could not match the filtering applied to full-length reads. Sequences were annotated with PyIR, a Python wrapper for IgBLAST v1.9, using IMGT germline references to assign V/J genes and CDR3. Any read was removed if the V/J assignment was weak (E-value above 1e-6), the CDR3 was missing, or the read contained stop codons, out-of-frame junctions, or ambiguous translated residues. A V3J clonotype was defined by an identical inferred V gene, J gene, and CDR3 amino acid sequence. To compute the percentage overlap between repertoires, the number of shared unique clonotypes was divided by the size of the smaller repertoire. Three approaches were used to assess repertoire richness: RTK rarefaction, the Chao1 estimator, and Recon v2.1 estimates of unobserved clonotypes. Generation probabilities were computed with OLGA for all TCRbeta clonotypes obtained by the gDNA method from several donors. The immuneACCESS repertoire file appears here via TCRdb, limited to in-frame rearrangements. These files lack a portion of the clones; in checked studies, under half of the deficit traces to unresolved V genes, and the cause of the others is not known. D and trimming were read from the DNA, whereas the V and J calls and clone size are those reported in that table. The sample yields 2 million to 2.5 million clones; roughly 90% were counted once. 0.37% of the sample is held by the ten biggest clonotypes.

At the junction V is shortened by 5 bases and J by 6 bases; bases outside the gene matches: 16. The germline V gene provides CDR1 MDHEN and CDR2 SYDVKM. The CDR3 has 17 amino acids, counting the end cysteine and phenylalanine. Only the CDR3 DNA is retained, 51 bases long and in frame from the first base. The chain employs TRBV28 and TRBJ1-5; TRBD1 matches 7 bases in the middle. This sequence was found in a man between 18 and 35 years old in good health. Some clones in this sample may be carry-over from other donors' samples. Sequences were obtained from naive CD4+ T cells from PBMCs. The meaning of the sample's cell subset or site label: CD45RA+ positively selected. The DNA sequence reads TGTGCCAGCAGTATCCGGACAGGATACCCGCGGGGTCAGCCCCAGCATTTT. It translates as CASSIRTGYPRGQPQHF.